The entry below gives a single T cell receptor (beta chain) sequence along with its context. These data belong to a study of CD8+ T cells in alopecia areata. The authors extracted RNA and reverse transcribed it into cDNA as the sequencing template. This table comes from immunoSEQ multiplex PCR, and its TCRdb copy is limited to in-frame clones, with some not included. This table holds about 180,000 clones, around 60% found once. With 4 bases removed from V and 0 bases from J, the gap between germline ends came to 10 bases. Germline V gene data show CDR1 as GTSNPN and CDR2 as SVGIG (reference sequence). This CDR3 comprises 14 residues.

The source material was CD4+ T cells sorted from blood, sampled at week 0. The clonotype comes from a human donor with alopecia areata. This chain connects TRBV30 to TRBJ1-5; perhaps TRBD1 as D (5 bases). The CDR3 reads CAWTGGYSNQPQHF. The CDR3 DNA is TGTGCCTGGACCGGGGGGTATAGCAATCAGCCCCAGCATTTT.